This T cell receptor beta chain was sequenced in a study of T cells in Graves' hyperthyroidism and ophthalmopathy. Many counts were recorded for this clonotype. The CDR3 contains 11 residues. Trimming pared 9 bases from V and 3 bases from J, leaving 8 bases between. In germline, CDR1 is LNHNV, CDR2 YYDKDF (reference sequence). Amplified TCR beta CDR3 regions came from RNA transcripts. In the first-round RT-PCR of the TCR CDR3, the HTBI primer set was used. MiXCR was run by TCRdb on the multiplex PCR reads, yielding one entry per CDR3 protein. The sample lists around 300,000 distinct CDR3 sequences, roughly 13% occurring once. Across 18 months, stable Graves' hyperthyroidism was marked by no progression to ophthalmopathy. Hyperthyroidism in the patients, aged 18 to 65, was newly diagnosed and under 2 months in duration. Based on clinical symptoms, serum thyroxine and TRAb, thyroid ultrasound and orbital computed tomography, diagnoses were reached. The PBMCs studied were ones that came from roughly 11 ml fresh peripheral blood.

The rearrangement joins TRBV15 to TRBJ2-5, with a tentative D call TRBD1 (6 bases). The receptor comes from a middle-aged woman with Graves' hyperthyroidism. Input material: blood. CDR3 sequence (DNA): TGTGCCACAAAGGGGGAAGAGACCCAGTACTTC. Encoded protein: CATKGEETQYF. The entire variable domain, with the rest obtained from reference TRBV15 and TRBJ2-5, is as follows: DAMVIQNPRYQVTQFGKPVTLSCSQTLNHNVMYWYQQKSSQAPKLLFHYYDKDFNNEADTPDNFQSRRPNTSFCFLDIRSPGLGDTAMYLCATKGEETQYFGPGTRLLVL.